This T cell receptor beta chain derives from a study of T cells in Graves' hyperthyroidism and ophthalmopathy. Study-level information: It was at initial diagnosis, before any treatment, that peripheral blood was collected.

Study-wide points: Expanded thyroid clonotypes (above 0.001) were mostly also found in blood.

This clonotype was counted many times. Its antigen is undetermined. The CDR3 is made up of 13 amino acids. Germline CDR1 is SEHNR and CDR2 is FQNEAQ (reference sequence). Losses at the gene ends were 7 bases for V and 2 bases for J; bases not matched to a gene: 4. The TCR beta CDR3 regions underwent amplification using RNA transcripts as the source. An initial round of RT-PCR targeting the TCR CDR3 relied on the HTBI primer set. A single record per CDR3 protein comes from TCRdb applying MiXCR to the multiplex PCR reads. The sample has about 610,000 distinct CDR3 sequences, about 16% seen once. Ophthalmopathy cases scored 3 or more on the Clinical Activity Score and 4 or more on NOSPECS grade, with duration below 3 months.

The gene calls are TRBV7-9 and TRBJ2-5, with 7 bases that match TRBD1. This clonotype was sampled from a woman between 35 and 50 years old with Graves' ophthalmopathy. The source material was blood. The CDR3 reads CASTRGQQETQYF. Here the CDR3 DNA reads TGTGCCAGCACCCGGGGACAGCAAGAGACCCAGTACTTC.